Detailed here is one T cell receptor (beta chain). Its antigen has not been determined. At one end, the junction sequence differs from germline, possibly due to a read error. The sample has other DNA sequences that encode this CDR3 too. Receptors were amplified or captured by the immunoSEQ multiplex PCR assay. The multiplex PCR relied on a mix of 60 forward primers for TCR Vbeta segments and 13 reverse primers for TCR Jbeta segments. A multiplex PCR assay on genomic DNA amplified the CDR3 region of rearranged TCR beta genes. The amplified TCR beta libraries were sequenced on the Illumina HiSeq System as 87-base-pair reads. The authors processed their data as follows. In a later analysis, tens of millions of unique TCR beta chains were counted across the 650 to 750 repertoires, and roughly 11 million of these chains were shared by at least two donors. Raw reads were error-corrected and collapsed into unique sequences by a nearest-neighbor algorithm in which closely related sequences were merged to remove PCR and sequencing errors. V, D and J gene segments were assigned by aligning CDR3 sequences to IMGT reference sequences. For a sequence to be retained, a match of at least six nucleotides was required to both a V gene segment and a J gene segment. Rearrangements were called productive when the CDR3 lacked stop codons and stayed in frame with V and J; all others were non-productive. CDR3 was defined according to IMGT convention as the region running from the second conserved V-encoded cysteine to the conserved J-encoded phenylalanine. Sequences without an unambiguous match to a single V gene segment were excluded from the earlier analysis of a few hundred of the donors. In an earlier analysis of around 600 of the donors, V segments were called functional above 56.7% productive rearrangements and were called segregating when the between-donor standard deviation exceeded 5%. A statistical classification framework was built for diagnosing cytomegalovirus status from the catalog of TCR beta chain sequences. A later analysis assigned V and J genes by comparing TCR nucleotide sequences with IMGT/GENE-DB human TR gene sequences. In a later analysis, CDR3 sequences and most-parsimonious VDJ recombination scenarios were assigned using the TCRdist pipeline. A later analysis defined each TCR beta chain by its CDR3 amino acid sequence plus V-gene family, and excluded reads lacking a unique V-gene family. A later analysis removed several hundred highly shared, low-generation-probability nucleotide sequences to deal with suspected cross-contamination and a sequencing artifact. A later analysis calculated a clonal expansion index for each public chain from normalized within-repertoire ranks of inferred template counts. In a later analysis, generation probabilities were computed using a VDJ recombination model fitted to out-of-frame rearrangements, and the results were checked against IGoR. In a later analysis, hypergeometric tests were used to score TCR-TCR, TCR-HLA and TCR-CMV co-occurrence, with a repertoire-size bias correction applied to TCR pairs. A later analysis estimated false discovery rates by permuting HLA or CMV assignments 20 times. In a later analysis, co-occurring TCRs were grouped using DBSCAN, and TCRdist sequence similarity was added for clustering within HLA-allele-positive subsets. Co-occurrence clustering excluded repertoires with fewer than 30,000 or more than 120,000 public chains, plus five with anomalous nucleotide sharing. Entries here come from immuneACCESS through TCRdb and include only in-frame sequences with V and J called. Some clones fail to appear in such tables; in the studies checked, an unresolved V gene covers under half of the shortfall, and the cause of the remainder is unknown. V, J and clone size derive from that table, while D and trimming were established from the DNA sequence. In all, the sample holds under 200,000 clones, and approximately 84% of those were seen once. In total, the top ten clones hold 0.38% of the sample.

The CDR3 holds 14 amino acids from the cysteine to the phenylalanine. The retained sequence is limited to the CDR3, 42 bases, with the frame set at the first base. Reading the germline V gene gives CDR1 ENHRY and CDR2 SYGVKD. This sample was included in a study of cytomegalovirus exposure and HLA in healthy donors (dated 2017 in TCRdb). The study in broad terms: In an earlier analysis of some 610 of the donors, around 300 Gb of sequence data and some 120 million unique TCR beta sequences from approximately 180 million T cells were reported. Roughly 300 gigabases of sequencing data and 70 million to 95 million unique TCR sequences made up an early release that covered approximately 620 HLA-typed donors. The genetic ancestry cluster associated with self-reported Caucasian donors included roughly 84% of the 300 to 400 genotyped donors. The study aimed to test whether cataloging public T cell receptors could reveal signatures of past pathogen exposure. Using immunosequencing, the study profiled T cell repertoires from approximately 700 subjects and related those repertoires to cytomegalovirus serostatus. In addition to the first cohort of 666 subjects, a separate validation cohort of 120 different subjects was used. To predict cytomegalovirus infection status, the study combined high-throughput TCR immunosequencing, statistical association of individual TCRs with disease status, and machine learning. To study patterns of TCR occurrence, a later analysis re-analyzed previously published TCR beta repertoires from 650 to 750 donors and added high-resolution HLA genotyping. In the later analysis, no new phenotypic data were used to find candidate immune exposures; instead, reliance was placed on TCR beta sequences and their occurrence across donors. An earlier analysis of 450 to 750 of the donors used high-throughput TCR beta sequencing to judge whether each TCR beta V gene segment behaved as functional or pseudogenic. Alongside the repertoire data, information on donor age, sex, ethnicity and CMV serostatus was compiled. A later genetic analysis took genome-wide SNP genotypes for about 55% of the 666 donors and used that subset as a discovery cohort. Every discovery cohort repertoire had been produced on one sequencing platform. HLA typing covered class I and class II loci at four-digit resolution. The number of typed donors differed by locus: 629-630 for A, B, C, DRB1 and DQB1; approximately 530 for DQA1; approximately 600 for DPA1; and 400 to 480 for DPB1. Because of strong linkage in the cohort, five DR-DQ haplotypes were treated as single units for association and clustering. On average, around 240,000 unique TCR beta nucleotide sequences were sequenced per donor among fewer than 500 genotyped donors of the cohort, with roughly 18% of those sequences being non-productive.

Overall study outcomes, separate from this receptor: For the cohort, immune exposure information was limited to CMV serostatus. In this cohort, only TCR beta chains were sequenced, and detectable features were limited by the absence of alpha or paired-chain data. According to a later analysis, TCR association rates differed among HLA loci, with DRB1 alleles showing the most associated TCRs and HLA-C alleles showing the fewest. In a later analysis, most CMV-associated TCR beta chains were found to appear HLA-restricted, with HLA associations seemingly driven largely by CMV exposure. Most TCR sequences were seen in very few donors, while some public TCRs were found in many individuals. Because counts were too low, roughly 18 rarely observed V segments, including chromosome 9 orphons, were left out of the earlier analysis of roughly 600 of the donors. V-gene and J-gene trimming of TCR beta chains was associated with a missense DCLRE1C variant in a later genetic analysis, and the association was replicated in an independent cohort. The sequencing pipeline was judged likely to have produced a cluster of highly shared sequence variants as a technical artifact. A further reported finding was that TCR beta sequences accurately predicted the HLA-A and HLA-B alleles for most subjects in the first cohort. In a later genetic analysis, fewer N-insertions in productive TCRs were reported among donors in an Asian-associated ancestry cluster than the approximately 710-donor mean. A later analysis associated about 17,000 TCR beta sequences with specific HLA alleles at a false discovery rate of 0.05. In a later analysis, HLA-associated TCR beta chains were found to be more clonally expanded and to have lower generation probabilities than equally common non-associated chains. In an earlier analysis of 587 of the donors, most TCR beta V segments appeared in productive rearrangements about 87% or about 30% of the time, broadly matching IMGT annotations. The study gave a list of under 200 TCR beta chains associated with cytomegalovirus. When HLA alleles, especially DR and DQ, strongly co-occurred, attributing TCR associations to individual alleles was difficult. The authors suggested that the approach could potentially be generalized to other disease states and immunological phenotypes. Some IMGT-functional V segments, including TRBV6-2 and TRBV6-3, could not be told apart with the 87-base-pair reads, so those segments were excluded. Correlated functional status among segregating V segments might reflect linkage disequilibrium, but an unknown experimental factor could not be ruled out. Because some donors lacked HLA typing at each locus, the association tests relied only on the typed subset. The presence/absence analyses assumed that sequencing depth was roughly uniform across donors, and that assumption may not be true. In vitro tests confirmed that a few of the cytomegalovirus-associated TCR beta chains recognize cytomegalovirus antigens. The classifier was reported to diagnose cytomegalovirus status with high specificity and sensitivity in both the original and validation cohorts. In a later analysis, several top co-occurrence clusters were reported to appear linked to parvovirus B19, influenza, CMV and Epstein-Barr virus.

The cohort comprised some 680 healthy bone marrow donors. At the time of sampling, all cohort members were nominally healthy, though unrecorded immune exposures were likely present. The donor tested CMV seronegative and was one of the 352 seronegative cohort members. Each donor provided a peripheral blood sample, and peripheral blood mononuclear cells were used for TCR beta sequencing. Genomic DNA extraction from the blood cell samples was performed with the Qiagen DNeasy Blood Extraction Kit. This chain is built from TRBV10-3 and TRBJ1-1; the central 7 bases match TRBD1. This clonotype was obtained from a boy between 2 and 10 years old in good health and CMV-seronegative. The sequencing sample was made of PBMCs. The CDR3 in this case is CAISAGQMNTEAFF. The nucleotide sequence reads TGTGCCATCAGCGCGGGACAGATGAACACTGAGGCTTTCTTT.